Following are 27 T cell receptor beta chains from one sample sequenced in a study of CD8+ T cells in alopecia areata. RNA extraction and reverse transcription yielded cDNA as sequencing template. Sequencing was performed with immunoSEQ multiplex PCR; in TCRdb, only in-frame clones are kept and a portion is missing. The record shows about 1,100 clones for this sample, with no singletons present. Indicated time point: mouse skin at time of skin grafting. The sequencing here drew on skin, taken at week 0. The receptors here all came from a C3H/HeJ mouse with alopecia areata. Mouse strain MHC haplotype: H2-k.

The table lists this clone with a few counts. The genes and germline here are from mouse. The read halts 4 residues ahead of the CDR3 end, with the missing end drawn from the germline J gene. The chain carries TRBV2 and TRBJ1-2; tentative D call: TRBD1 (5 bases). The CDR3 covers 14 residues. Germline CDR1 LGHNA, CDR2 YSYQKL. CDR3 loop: CASSQETGGGDYTF. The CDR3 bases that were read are TGTGCCAGCAGCCAAGAGACTGGGGGGGGC. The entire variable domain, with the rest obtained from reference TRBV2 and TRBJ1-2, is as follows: DPKIIQKPKYLVAVTGSEKILICEQYLGHNAMYWYRQSAKKPLEFMFSYSYQKLMDNQTASSRFQPQSSKKNHLDLQITALKPDDSATYFCASSQETGGGDYTFGSGTRLLVI.

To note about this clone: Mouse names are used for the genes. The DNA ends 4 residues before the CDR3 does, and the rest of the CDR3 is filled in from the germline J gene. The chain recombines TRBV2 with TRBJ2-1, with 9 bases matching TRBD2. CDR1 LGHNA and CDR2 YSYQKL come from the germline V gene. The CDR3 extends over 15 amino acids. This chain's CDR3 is CASSHPAGGEAEQFF. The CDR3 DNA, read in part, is TGTGCCAGCAGCCACCCGGCTGGGGGGGAAGCT.

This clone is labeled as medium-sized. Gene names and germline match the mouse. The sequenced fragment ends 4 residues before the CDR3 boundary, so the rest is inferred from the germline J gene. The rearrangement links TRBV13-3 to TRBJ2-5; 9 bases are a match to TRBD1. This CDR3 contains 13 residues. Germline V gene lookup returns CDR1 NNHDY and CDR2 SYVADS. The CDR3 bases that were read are TGTGCCAGCAGCCGGGACAGGGAAGAC. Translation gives CASSRDRED. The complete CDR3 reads CASSRDREDTQYF.

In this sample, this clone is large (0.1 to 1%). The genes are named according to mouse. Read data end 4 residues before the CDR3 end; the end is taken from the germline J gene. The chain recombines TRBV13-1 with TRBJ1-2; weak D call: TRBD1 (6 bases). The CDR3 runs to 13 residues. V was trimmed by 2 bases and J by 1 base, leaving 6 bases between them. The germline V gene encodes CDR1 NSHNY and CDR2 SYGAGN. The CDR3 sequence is CASSEGQNSDYTF. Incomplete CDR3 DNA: TGTGCCAGCAGTGAGGGACAAAACTCC.

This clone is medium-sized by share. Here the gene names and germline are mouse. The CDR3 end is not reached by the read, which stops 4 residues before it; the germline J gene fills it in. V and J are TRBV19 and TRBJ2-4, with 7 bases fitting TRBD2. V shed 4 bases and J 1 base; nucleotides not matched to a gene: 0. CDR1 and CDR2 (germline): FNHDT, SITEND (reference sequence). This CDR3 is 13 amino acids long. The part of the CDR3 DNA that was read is TGTGCCAGCAGTGACTGGGGTCAAAAC. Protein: CASSDWGQN. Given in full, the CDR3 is CASSDWGQNTLYF.

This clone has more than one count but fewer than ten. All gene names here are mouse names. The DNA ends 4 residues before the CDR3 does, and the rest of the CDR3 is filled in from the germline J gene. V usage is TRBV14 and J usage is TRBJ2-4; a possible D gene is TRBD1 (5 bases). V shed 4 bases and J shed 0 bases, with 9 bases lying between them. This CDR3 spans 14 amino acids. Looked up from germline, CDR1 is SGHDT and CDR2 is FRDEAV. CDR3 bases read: TGTGCCAGCAGTCCCCACAGGAGTCAAAAC. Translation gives CASSPHRSQN. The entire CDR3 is CASSPHRSQNTLYF.

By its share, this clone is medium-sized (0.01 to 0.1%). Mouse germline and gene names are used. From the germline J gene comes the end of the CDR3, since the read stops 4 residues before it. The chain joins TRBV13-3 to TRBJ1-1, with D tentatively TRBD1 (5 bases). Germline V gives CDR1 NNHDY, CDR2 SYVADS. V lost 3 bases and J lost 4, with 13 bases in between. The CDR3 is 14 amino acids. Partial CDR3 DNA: TGTGCCAGCAGTGCCCCAGGGCGGGTCACA. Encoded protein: CASSAPGRVT. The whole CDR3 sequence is CASSAPGRVTEVFF.

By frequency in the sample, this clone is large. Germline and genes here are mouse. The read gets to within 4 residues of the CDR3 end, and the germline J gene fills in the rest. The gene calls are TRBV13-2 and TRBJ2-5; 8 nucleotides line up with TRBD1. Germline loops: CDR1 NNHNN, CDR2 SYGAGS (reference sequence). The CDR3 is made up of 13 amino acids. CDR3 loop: CASGVRGRDTQYF. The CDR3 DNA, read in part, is TGTGCCAGCGGTGTCAGGGGGCGAGAC.

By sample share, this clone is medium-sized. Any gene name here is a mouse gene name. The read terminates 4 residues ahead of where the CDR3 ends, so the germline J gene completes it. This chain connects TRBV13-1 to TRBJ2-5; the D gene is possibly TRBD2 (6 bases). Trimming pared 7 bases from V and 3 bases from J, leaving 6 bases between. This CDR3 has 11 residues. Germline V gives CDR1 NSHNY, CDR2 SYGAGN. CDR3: CASGGQDTQYF. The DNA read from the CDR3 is TGTGCCAGCGGGGGGCAAGAC.

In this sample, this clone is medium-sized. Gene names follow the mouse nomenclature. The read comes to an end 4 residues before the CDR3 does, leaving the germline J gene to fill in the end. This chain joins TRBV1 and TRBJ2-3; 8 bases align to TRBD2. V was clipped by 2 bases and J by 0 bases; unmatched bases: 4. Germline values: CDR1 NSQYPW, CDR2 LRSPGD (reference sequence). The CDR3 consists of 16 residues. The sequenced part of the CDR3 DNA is TGCACCTGCAGTGCATGGGGGGGGCGTAGTGCAGAA. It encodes CTCSAWGGRSAE. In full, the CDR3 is CTCSAWGGRSAETLYF.

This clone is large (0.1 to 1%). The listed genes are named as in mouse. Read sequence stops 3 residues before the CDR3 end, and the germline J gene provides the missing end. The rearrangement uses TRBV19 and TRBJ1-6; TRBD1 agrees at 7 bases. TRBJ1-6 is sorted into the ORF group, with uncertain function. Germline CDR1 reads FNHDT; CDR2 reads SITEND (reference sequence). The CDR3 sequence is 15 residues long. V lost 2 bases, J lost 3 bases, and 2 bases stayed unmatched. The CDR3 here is CASSMRQGYNSPLYF. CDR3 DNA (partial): TGTGCCAGCAGTATGAGACAGGGCTATAATTCGCCC.

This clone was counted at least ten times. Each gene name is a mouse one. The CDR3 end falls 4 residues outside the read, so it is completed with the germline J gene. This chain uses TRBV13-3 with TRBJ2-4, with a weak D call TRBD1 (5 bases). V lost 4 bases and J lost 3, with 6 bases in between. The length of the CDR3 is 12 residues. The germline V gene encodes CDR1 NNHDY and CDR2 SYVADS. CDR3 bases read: TGTGCCAGCAGTAACAGGCAAAAC. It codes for CASSNRQN. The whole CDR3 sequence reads CASSNRQNTLYF.

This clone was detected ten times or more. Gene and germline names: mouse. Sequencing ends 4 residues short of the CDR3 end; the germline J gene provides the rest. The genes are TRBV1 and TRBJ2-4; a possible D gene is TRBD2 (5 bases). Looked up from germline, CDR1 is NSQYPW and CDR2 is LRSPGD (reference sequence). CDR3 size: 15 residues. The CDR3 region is CTCSADWTRENTLYF. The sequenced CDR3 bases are TGCACCTGCAGTGCAGATTGGACTAGGGAAAAC.

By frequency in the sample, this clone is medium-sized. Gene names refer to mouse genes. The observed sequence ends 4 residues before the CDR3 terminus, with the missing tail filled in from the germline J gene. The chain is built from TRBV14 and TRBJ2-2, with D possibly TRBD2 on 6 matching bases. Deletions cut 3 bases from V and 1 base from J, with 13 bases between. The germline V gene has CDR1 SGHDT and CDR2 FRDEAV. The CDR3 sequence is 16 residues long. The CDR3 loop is CASSSWGTGNTGQLYF. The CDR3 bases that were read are TGTGCCAGCAGTTCCTGGGGCACAGGAAACACCGGG.

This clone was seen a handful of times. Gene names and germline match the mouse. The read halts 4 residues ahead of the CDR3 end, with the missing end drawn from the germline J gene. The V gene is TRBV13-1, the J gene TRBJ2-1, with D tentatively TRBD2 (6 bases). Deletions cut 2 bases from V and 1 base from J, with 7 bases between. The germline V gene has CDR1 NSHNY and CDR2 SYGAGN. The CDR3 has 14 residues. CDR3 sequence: CASSEGGNYAEQFF. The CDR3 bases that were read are TGTGCCAGCAGTGAGGGGGGAAACTATGCT.

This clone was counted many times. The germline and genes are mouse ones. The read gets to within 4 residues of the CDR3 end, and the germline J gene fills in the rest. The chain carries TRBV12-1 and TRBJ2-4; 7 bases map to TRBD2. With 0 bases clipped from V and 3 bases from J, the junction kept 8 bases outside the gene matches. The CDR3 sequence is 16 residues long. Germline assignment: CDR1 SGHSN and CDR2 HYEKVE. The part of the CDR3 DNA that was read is TGTGCCAGCTCTCTCGATGGGGGGTGGCGCCAAAAC. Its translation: CASSLDGGWRQN. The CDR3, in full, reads CASSLDGGWRQNTLYF.

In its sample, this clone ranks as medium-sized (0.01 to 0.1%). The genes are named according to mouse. CDR3 in amino acids: CASSVPPRAASAETLYF. Incomplete CDR3 DNA: TGTGCCAGCAGTGTCCCCCCCAGGGCGGCTAGTGCAGAA. The V gene is TRBV13-1, the J gene TRBJ2-3; tentatively, D is TRBD1 (5 bases). The read terminates 4 residues ahead of where the CDR3 ends, so the germline J gene completes it. CDR1 is NSHNY and CDR2 is SYGAGN in the germline V gene. Trimming pared 3 bases from V and 0 bases from J, leaving 17 bases between. The CDR3 spans 17 residues.

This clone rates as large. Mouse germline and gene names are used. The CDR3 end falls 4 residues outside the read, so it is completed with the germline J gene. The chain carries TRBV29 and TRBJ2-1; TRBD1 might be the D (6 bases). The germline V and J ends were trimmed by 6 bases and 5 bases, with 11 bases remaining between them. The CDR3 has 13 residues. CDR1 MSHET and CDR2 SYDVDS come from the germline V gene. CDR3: CASSQGLDAEQFF. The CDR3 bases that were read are TGTGCTAGCAGCCAGGGGCTGGATGCT.

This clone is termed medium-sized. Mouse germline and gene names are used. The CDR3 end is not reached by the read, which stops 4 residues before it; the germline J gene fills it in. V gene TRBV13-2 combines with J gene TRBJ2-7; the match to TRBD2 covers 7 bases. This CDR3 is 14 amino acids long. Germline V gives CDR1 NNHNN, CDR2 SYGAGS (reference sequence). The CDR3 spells CASGDASWGYEQYF. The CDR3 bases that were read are TGTGCCAGCGGTGATGCGAGCTGGGGGTAT.

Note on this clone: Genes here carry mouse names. Incomplete CDR3 DNA: TGTGCCAGCAGCCGGACAGGGGGCTTCACA. Amino acids: CASSRTGGFT. The full CDR3 reads CASSRTGGFTEVFF. The rearrangement joins TRBV2 to TRBJ1-1, with 11 nucleotides matching TRBD1. The read stops 4 residues short of the end of the CDR3; the missing end is completed from the germline J gene. Germline V gene lookup returns CDR1 LGHNA and CDR2 YSYQKL. This CDR3 region has 14 residues. V lost 4 bases and J lost 4; bases outside the gene matches: 2.

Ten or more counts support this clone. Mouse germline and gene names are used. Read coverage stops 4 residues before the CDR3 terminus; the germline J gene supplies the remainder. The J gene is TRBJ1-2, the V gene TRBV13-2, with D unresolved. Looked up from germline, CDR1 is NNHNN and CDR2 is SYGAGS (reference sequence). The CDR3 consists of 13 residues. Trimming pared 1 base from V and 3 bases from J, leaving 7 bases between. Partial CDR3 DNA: TGTGCCAGCGGTGATAGGGTTGACTCC. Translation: CASGDRVDS. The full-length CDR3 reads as CASGDRVDSDYTF.

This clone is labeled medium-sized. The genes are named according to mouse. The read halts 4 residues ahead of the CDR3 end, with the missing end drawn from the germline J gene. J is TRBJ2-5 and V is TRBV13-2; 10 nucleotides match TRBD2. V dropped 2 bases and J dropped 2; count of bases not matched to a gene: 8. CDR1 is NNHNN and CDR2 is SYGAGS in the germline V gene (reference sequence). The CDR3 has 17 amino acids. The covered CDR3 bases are TGTGCCAGCGGTGAGAGCTGGGGGGGCGTGGTCCAAGAC. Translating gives CASGESWGGVVQD. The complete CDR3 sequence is CASGESWGGVVQDTQYF.

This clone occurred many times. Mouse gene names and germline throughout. The sequenced part of the CDR3 DNA is TGTGCCAGCAGTGACGCAGGGGATACG. This gives the protein CASSDAGDT. The whole CDR3 sequence reads CASSDAGDTLYF. This chain uses TRBV13-3 with TRBJ1-3, with D possibly matching TRBD1 (6 bases). The read falls 3 residues short of the CDR3 end, and the missing part is taken from the germline J gene. V shed 2 bases and J shed 8 bases, with 8 bases lying between them. This CDR3 has 12 amino acids. Per germline, CDR1 NNHDY and CDR2 SYVADS.

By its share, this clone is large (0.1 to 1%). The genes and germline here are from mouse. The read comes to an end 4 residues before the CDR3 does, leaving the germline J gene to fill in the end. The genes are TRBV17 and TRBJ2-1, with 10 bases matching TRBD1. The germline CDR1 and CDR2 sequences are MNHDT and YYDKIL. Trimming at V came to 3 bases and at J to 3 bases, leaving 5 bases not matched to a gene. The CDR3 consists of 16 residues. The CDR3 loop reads CASSRDRGIIYAEQFF. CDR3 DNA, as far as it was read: TGTGCTAGCAGTAGGGACAGGGGGATAATCTATGCT.

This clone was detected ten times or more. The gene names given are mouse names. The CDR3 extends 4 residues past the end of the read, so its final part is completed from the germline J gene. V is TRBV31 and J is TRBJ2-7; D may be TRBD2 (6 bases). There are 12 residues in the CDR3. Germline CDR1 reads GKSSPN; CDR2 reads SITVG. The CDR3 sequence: CAWSLDWYEQYF. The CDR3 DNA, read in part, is TGTGCCTGGAGTCTAGACTGGTAT.

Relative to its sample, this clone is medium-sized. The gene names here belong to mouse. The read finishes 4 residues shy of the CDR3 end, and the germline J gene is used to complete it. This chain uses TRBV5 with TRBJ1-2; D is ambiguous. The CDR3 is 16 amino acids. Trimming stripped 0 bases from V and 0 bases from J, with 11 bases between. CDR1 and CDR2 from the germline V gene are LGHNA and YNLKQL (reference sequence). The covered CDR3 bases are TGTGCCAGCAGCCAAGATCACGACATCCCAAACTCC. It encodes CASSQDHDIPNS. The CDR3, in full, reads CASSQDHDIPNSDYTF.

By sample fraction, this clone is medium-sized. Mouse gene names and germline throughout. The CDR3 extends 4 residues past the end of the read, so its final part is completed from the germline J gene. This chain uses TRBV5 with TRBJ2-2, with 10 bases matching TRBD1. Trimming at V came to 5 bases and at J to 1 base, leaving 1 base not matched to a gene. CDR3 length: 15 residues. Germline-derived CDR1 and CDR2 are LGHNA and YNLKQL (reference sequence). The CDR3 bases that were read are TGTGCCAGCAGCTGGGACAGGGGAAACACCGGG. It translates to CASSWDRGNTG. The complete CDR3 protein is CASSWDRGNTGQLYF.